Detailed here is one T cell receptor (beta chain). The data are from a study of post-analysis software for immune sequencing data. Prepared TCR beta cDNA libraries contained unique molecular identifiers. TCRdb used MiXCR to reprocess the PCR reads, holding one entry per CDR3 protein. This table has 380,000 or so distinct CDR3 sequences, less than 35% appearing once. This receptor was obtained from a girl aged 10 to 17 with multiple sclerosis. Specimen: blood.

The CDR3 DNA reads as TGTGCCAGCAGGACGGGACTAGCGGTAGATACGCAGTATTTT. Translated: CASRTGLAVDTQYF. V and J are TRBV7-2 and TRBJ2-3; 11 bases fit TRBD2. Germline CDR1 SGHTA, CDR2 FQGNSA. The V gene end was trimmed by 6 bases and the J gene end by 5 bases; junction bases not matched to a gene: 4. The CDR3 runs 14 residues.